One sample yielded the 21 T cell receptor beta chains listed below, sequenced in a study of cytomegalovirus exposure and HLA in healthy donors. The PCR made use of 60 Vbeta and 13 Jbeta primers. TCRdb's table, derived via immunoSEQ multiplex PCR, lists solely in-frame clones and lacks some. The profile shows around 80,000 clones, approximately 79% of them singletons. Sequences were obtained from PBMCs. Source of these receptors: a female donor in good health and CMV-seronegative.

The chain employs TRBV11-2 and TRBJ1-2, with a weak D call TRBD1 (5 bases). There are 13 residues in the CDR3. Germline V lookup: CDR1 SGHAT, CDR2 FQNNGV. V lost 1 base and J 4 bases, leaving 7 bases between the germline ends. CDR3 sequence: CASSLGRAYGYTF. CDR3 DNA sequence: TGTGCCAGCAGCTTAGGCAGGGCCTATGGCTACACCTTC.

This clone was counted only a few times. The rearrangement joins TRBV6-4 to TRBJ1-1; D perhaps matches TRBD1 (6 bases). The CDR3 is made up of 14 amino acids. Germline loops: CDR1 MRHNA, CDR2 SNTAGT. Deletions cut 7 bases from V and 8 bases from J, with 20 bases between. The CDR3 nucleotides read TGTGCCAGCAAACGGGACAATGGCTGGGGCGAAGCTTTCTTT. It is translated as CASKRDNGWGEAFF.

The chain carries TRBV1 and TRBJ2-4; the table assigns TRBD2, which was not confirmed against the DNA. TRBV1 represents a pseudogene. The CDR3 totals 19 residues. CDR3 bases: TGCACCAGCAGCCAAGCCCGCCGGGGGGGTGTGCGGGACAAAAACATTCAGTACTTC. Amino acid sequence: CTSSQARRGGVRDKNIQYF.

The chain employs TRBV10-3 and TRBJ1-6, with a tentative D call TRBD1 (5 bases). CDR1 and CDR2 (germline): ENHRY, SYGVKD. This CDR3 has 13 residues. V was clipped by 10 bases and J by 7 bases, with 14 bases between them. The CDR3 DNA is TGTGCCACACAGACAGTTTTCAATTCACCCCTCCACTTT. Its translation is CATQTVFNSPLHF.

V is TRBV9 and J is TRBJ2-3; 9 bases map to TRBD2. Germline V gene lookup returns CDR1 SGDLS and CDR2 YYNGEE. Trimming cost V 0 bases and J 0 bases; bases outside gene matches: 8. The CDR3 runs 18 residues. The CDR3 nucleotides read TGTGCCAGCAGCGTAGATTTAGCGGGAGAGTCTAGCACAGATACGCAGTATTTT. Residues: CASSVDLAGESSTDTQYF.

The rearrangement uses TRBV11-3 and TRBJ2-7, with a possible D match to TRBD1 (5 bases). Trimming removed 2 bases at V and 5 bases at J, with 10 bases between. The CDR3 runs 13 residues. CDR1 is SGHNT, CDR2 YENEEA, per germline. CDR3 DNA: TGTGCCAGCAGCTTAAGGGCAGGGCACGAGCAGTACTTC. Its translation: CASSLRAGHEQYF.

The chain employs TRBV7-8 and TRBJ2-5; no reliable D call. CDR1 SGHVS and CDR2 FQNEAQ come from the germline V gene. The V end was cut by 0 bases, the J end by 13 bases, with 9 bases between. This CDR3 region has 11 residues. CDR3 protein: CASSLAASRYF. CDR3 DNA: TGTGCCAGCAGCTTAGCCGCGTCTCGGTACTTC.

The chain recombines TRBV7-2 with TRBJ2-7; D is uncertain. Trimming shortened V by 1 base and J by 3 bases, and 13 bases separated the two germline ends. This CDR3 has 15 amino acids. Germline CDR1 is SGHTA and CDR2 is FQGNSA. CDR3 in amino acids: CASSLEGGSFYEQYF. As DNA, the CDR3 is TGTGCCAGCAGCTTAGAAGGCGGCAGCTTCTACGAGCAGTACTTC.

The chain links TRBV30 to TRBJ2-5; 14 bases agree with TRBD2. Germline CDR1 is GTSNPN and CDR2 is SVGIG (reference sequence). This CDR3 comprises 14 residues. V gave up 2 bases and J gave up 7 bases; unmatched junction bases: 3. The CDR3 nucleotides read TGTGCCTGGAGTCGGACTAGCGGGGGGAGGACCCAGTACTTC. This sequence encodes CAWSRTSGGRTQYF.

The V and J genes are TRBV19 and TRBJ1-5; D is uncertain. Trimming took 1 base from V and 2 from J, leaving 6 bases between them. Germline V lookup: CDR1 LNHDA, CDR2 SQIVND (reference sequence). CDR3 length: 14 amino acids. CDR3 sequence reads: CASSIGAGNQPQHF. Here the CDR3 DNA reads TGTGCCAGTAGTATAGGGGCAGGCAATCAGCCCCAGCATTTT.

The J gene is TRBJ2-1, the V gene TRBV10-1; TRBD1 is a possible D gene (5 bases). Germline CDR1 reads WNHNN; CDR2 reads SYGVQD (reference sequence). The ends were cut back, 2 bases at V and 7 bases at J, with 15 bases in the middle. There are 15 residues in the CDR3. In nucleotides, the CDR3 is TGCGCCAGCAGTGAGGGGTTGCAGGGCCAAAATGAGCAGTTCTTC. It is translated as CASSEGLQGQNEQFF.

This sequence joins TRBV7-9 and TRBJ1-1; 8 bases agree with TRBD1. V lost 5 bases and J lost 4; bases outside the gene matches: 3. Looked up from germline, CDR1 is SEHNR and CDR2 is FQNEAQ (reference sequence). This CDR3 contains 13 residues. CDR3 amino acids: CASSAQGGTEAFF. CDR3 DNA sequence: TGTGCCAGCAGCGCACAGGGGGGCACTGAAGCTTTCTTT.

This chain joins TRBV30 and TRBJ2-7; 7 bases fit TRBD2. CDR1 is GTSNPN and CDR2 is SVGIG in the germline V gene (reference sequence). The trim removed 4 bases at V and 5 bases at J, leaving 2 bases unmatched. This CDR3 region has 11 residues. The CDR3 spells CAWKREHEQYF. DNA of the CDR3: TGTGCCTGGAAGCGGGAACACGAGCAGTACTTC.

V is TRBV9 and J is TRBJ1-1; tentatively, D is TRBD1 (5 bases). Deletions cut 6 bases from V and 0 bases from J, with 12 bases between. The CDR3 loop spans 14 amino acids. Per germline, CDR1 SGDLS and CDR2 YYNGEE. CDR3 sequence reads: CASKRMGLNTEAFF. Written as DNA, the CDR3 is TGTGCCAGCAAACGTATGGGGCTGAACACTGAAGCTTTCTTT.

This clone was seen just once. The chain recombines TRBV5-4 with TRBJ2-1; 9 nucleotides agree with TRBD2. V trimming: 4 bases; J trimming: 0 bases; junction bases outside the gene matches: 8. This CDR3 has 17 amino acids. Germline V gene lookup returns CDR1 SGHNT and CDR2 YYREEE (reference sequence). CDR3 protein: CASSPSGSGSSYNEQFF. The CDR3, as DNA: TGTGCCAGCAGCCCCTCCGGTAGCGGGAGCTCCTACAATGAGCAGTTCTTC. Filled out from reference TRBV5-4 and TRBJ2-1, the complete variable domain reads ETGVTQSPTHLIKTRGQQVTLRCSSQSGHNTVSWYQQALGQGPQFIFQYYREEENGRGNFPPRFSGLQFPNYSSELNVNALELDDSALYLCASSPSGSGSSYNEQFFGPGTRLTVL.

The rearrangement joins TRBV5-4 to TRBJ2-7; 11 bases are shared with TRBD2. The CDR3 spans 16 residues. Germline CDR1 SGHNT, CDR2 YYREEE (reference sequence). Trimming took 3 bases from V and 5 from J; bases not matched to a gene: 10. CDR3 amino acids: CASSSAVAGGIDEQYF. The CDR3 coding sequence is TGTGCCAGCAGCTCGGCAGTAGCGGGAGGGATCGACGAGCAGTACTTC.

The J gene is TRBJ1-3, the V gene TRBV5-1; D is unresolved. V lost 7 bases and J lost 3, with 14 bases in between. The CDR3 contains 14 residues. CDR1 and CDR2 (germline): SGHRS, YFSETQ. CDR3 DNA sequence: TGCGCCAGCTCGACGGCGGGAAATGGAAACACCATATATTTT. It codes for CASSTAGNGNTIYF.

This chain joins TRBV27 and TRBJ2-3; D possibly corresponds to TRBD2 (6 bases). Looked up from germline, CDR1 is MNHEY and CDR2 is SMNVEV (reference sequence). The CDR3 has 13 residues. V shed 5 bases and J shed 3 bases, with 9 bases lying between them. CDR3 coding DNA: TGTGCCAGCAGTCCCAGCGGGACAGATACGCAGTATTTT. It specifies CASSPSGTDTQYF.

The V and J genes are TRBV6-5 and TRBJ1-1; TRBD1 might be the D (6 bases). V lost 2 bases, J lost 0 bases, and 10 bases lay in between. The CDR3 totals 15 residues. Germline CDR1 is MNHEY and CDR2 is SVGAGI. The CDR3 loop reads CASSYVGQMNTEAFF. CDR3 in DNA: TGTGCCAGCAGTTACGTGGGACAAATGAACACTGAAGCTTTCTTT.

V usage is TRBV28 and J usage is TRBJ2-3, with TRBD1 identical over 7 bases. Trimming at V came to 6 bases and at J to 0 bases, leaving 9 bases not matched to a gene. Germline assignment: CDR1 MDHEN and CDR2 SYDVKM. CDR3 size: 16 residues. Here the CDR3 reads CASRRGTESSTDTQYF. For the CDR3, the DNA is TGTGCCAGCAGGAGGGGGACAGAGTCGAGCACAGATACGCAGTATTTT. The entire variable domain, with the rest obtained from reference TRBV28 and TRBJ2-3, is as follows: DVKVTQSSRYLVKRTGEKVFLECVQDMDHENMFWYRQDPGLGLRLIYFSYDVKMKEKGDIPEGYSVSREKKERFSLILESASTNQTSMYLCASRRGTESSTDTQYFGPGTRLTVL.

This chain links TRBV19 with TRBJ1-1, with D uncertain. Germline V lookup: CDR1 LNHDA, CDR2 SQIVND (reference sequence). V was cut by 0 bases and J by 11 bases, with 19 bases left in between. CDR3 length: 15 residues. The DNA for the CDR3 is TGTGCCAGTAGTATAGATCACCTCCCCGTTTATCAGGCTTTCTTT. The encoded protein is CASSIDHLPVYQAFF.